The 16 T cell receptor beta chains below all came from one sample that was sequenced in a study of CD4 and CD8 cells across lung adenocarcinoma regions (dated by TCRdb to 2017 to 2018). Libraries were prepared through PCR. This sample was sequenced with a HiSeq X Ten. TCRdb itself trimmed the public reads at Q25 with fastp, ran MiXCR and retained productive beta chains. One record per CDR3 amino acid sequence lists the most common genes and DNA. This sample gives 15,000 to 20,000 distinct CDR3 sequences in total; approximately 50% of them show up just once. Approximately 31% of the sample comes from the top ten. Sample: CD8+ T cells from the margin of a lung tumor. The sample's cell subset or site label, in plain terms: tumor margin region. Receptors originate from a male donor with lung adenocarcinoma. The CD4 and CD8 labels of this study may be unreliable.

This clonotype was observed a single time. One end of the junction fails to match germline, which may point to a read error. The chain carries TRBV20-1 and TRBJ2-3; tentatively, D is TRBD2 (5 bases). The CDR3 extends over 13 amino acids. Per germline, CDR1 DFQATT and CDR2 SNEGSKA (reference sequence). In nucleotides, the CDR3 is TGCAGTGCGGGATTCCTAGCCACAGATACGCAGTATTTC. Amino acids: CSAGFLATDTQYF.

This clonotype was counted many times. The V gene is TRBV5-1, the J gene TRBJ2-5; 7 nucleotides agree with TRBD1. The germline V gene encodes CDR1 SGHRS and CDR2 YFSETQ. The CDR3 consists of 15 residues. The V gene end was trimmed by 0 bases and the J gene end by 4 bases; junction bases not matched to a gene: 6. CDR3 sequence (DNA): TGCGCCAGCAGCTTGGTGTCCGAGGGGGCAGAGACCCAGTACTTC. It translates to CASSLVSEGAETQYF.

This rearrangement joins TRBV10-1 to TRBJ2-3, with unresolved D. Germline V gene sequence: CDR1 WNHNN, CDR2 SYGVQD (reference sequence). V gave up 10 bases and J gave up 5 bases, with 13 bases separating them. This CDR3 comprises 12 residues. Here the CDR3 reads CATSGSLDTQYF. The DNA for the CDR3 is TGCGCCACCTCTGGATCTTTAGATACGCAGTATTTT.

This clonotype turned up a few times. This chain links TRBV4-1 with TRBJ1-6; TRBD1 matches 7 bases. V gave up 1 base and J gave up 8 bases; unmatched junction bases: 8. CDR3 length: 16 residues. Germline CDR1 is MGHRA and CDR2 is YSYEKL. The CDR3 sequence: CASSQGEQGRDSPLHF. The CDR3 region has the DNA TGCGCCAGCAGCCAAGGTGAACAGGGGCGTGATTCACCCCTCCACTTT.

This clonotype was observed once. The rearrangement joins TRBV7-2 to TRBJ2-5, with TRBD2 as a possible D gene (6 bases). The J call is in doubt because the DNA end fits TRBJ2-1 better. The length of the CDR3 is 14 residues. Germline-derived CDR1 and CDR2 are SGHTA and FQGNSA. The CDR3 bases are TGTGCCAGCAGCATATCGGGAGAACGGTACGAGCAGTTCTTC. Translation: CASSISGERYEQFF.

This clonotype was counted between two and nine times. This sequence joins TRBV6-1 and TRBJ2-1; TRBD2 matches 8 bases. Germline lookup yields CDR1 MNHNS and CDR2 SASEGT. This CDR3 contains 15 residues. V shed 4 bases, J shed 3 bases, and the junction held 5 bases outside the gene matches. CDR3 loop: CASSATSGNYNEQFF. The CDR3 coding sequence is TGTGCCAGCAGTGCCACTAGCGGAAACTACAATGAGCAGTTCTTC.

The rearrangement links TRBV10-3 to TRBJ2-3; D unclear. The tail of the sequence fits TRBJ2-7 better, so the J call may be wrong. CDR1 and CDR2 (germline): ENHRY, SYGVKD. This CDR3 is built from 15 residues. CDR3 DNA: TGTGCCATCAGGAGGTCGGGCGCAGACACAGATACGCAGTACTTC. Amino acid sequence: CAIRRSGADTDTQYF.

This chain joins TRBV20-1 and TRBJ2-1; D unclear. Looked up from germline, CDR1 is DFQATT and CDR2 is SNEGSKA (reference sequence). V lost 2 bases to trimming and J lost 0 bases, with 17 bases between them. CDR3 length: 17 residues. CDR3 protein: CSARTALSRTSYNEQFF. The CDR3 nucleotides read TGCAGTGCTAGAACCGCCTTGTCCAGGACCTCCTACAATGAGCAGTTCTTC.

The sample holds many counts of this clonotype. The chain uses TRBV12-3 or TRBV12-4 and TRBJ2-2, with D possibly being TRBD2 (6 bases). V lost 6 bases and J 8 bases, leaving 19 bases between the germline ends. CDR3 length: 15 residues. CDR3 residues: CASSAGTRRGGELFF. The CDR3 coding sequence is TGTGCCAGCAGCGCGGGGACTCGCCGGGGGGGGGAGCTGTTTTTT.

This clonotype occurred many times. This chain joins TRBV28 and TRBJ2-4, with 11 bases identical to TRBD1. The CDR3 loop spans 15 amino acids. The junction had 10 bases not matched to a gene; V was cut back by 8 bases and J by 7 bases. Germline V gives CDR1 MDHEN, CDR2 SYDVKM. CDR3 nucleotides: TGTGCCAGCCGCCCCTGGGGGGACAGGGGGAACATTCAGTACTTC. It translates to CASRPWGDRGNIQYF. Complete variable domain (other parts from reference TRBV28 and TRBJ2-4): DVKVTQSSRYLVKRTGEKVFLECVQDMDHENMFWYRQDPGLGLRLIYFSYDVKMKEKGDIPEGYSVSREKKERFSLILESASTNQTSMYLCASRPWGDRGNIQYFGAGTRLSVL.

The chain employs TRBV7-6 and TRBJ2-1; maybe TRBD2 (6 bases). This CDR3 is 15 amino acids long. The germline V gene has CDR1 SGHVS and CDR2 FNYEAQ. Trimming took 0 bases from V and 2 from J, leaving 8 bases between them. The CDR3 loop is CASSLAEGTYNEQFF. DNA of the CDR3: TGTGCCAGCAGCTTAGCGGAGGGGACCTACAATGAGCAGTTCTTC.

The V gene is TRBV4-1, the J gene TRBJ1-4; TRBD1 agrees at 8 bases. Germline V gives CDR1 MGHRA, CDR2 YSYEKL. V lost 4 bases and J lost 0; bases outside the gene matches: 10. This CDR3 contains 18 residues. The CDR3 nucleotides read TGCGCCAGCAGCCCCCGGACAGGGTCGTTCTCAACTAATGAAAAACTGTTTTTT. Residues: CASSPRTGSFSTNEKLFF.

The CDR3 loop is CASSEHRDLNYGYTF. For the CDR3, the DNA is TGTGCCAGCAGTGAACACAGGGACCTAAACTATGGCTACACCTTC. This chain links TRBV6-1 with TRBJ1-2; D is possibly TRBD1 (6 bases). Trimming took 2 bases from V and 2 from J, leaving 12 bases between them. The CDR3 spans 15 residues. Germline CDR1 is MNHNS and CDR2 is SASEGT.

The V gene is TRBV27, the J gene TRBJ1-2; D is possibly TRBD1 (5 bases). This CDR3 contains 13 residues. Trimming removed 5 bases from V and 3 bases from J, with 10 bases in between. Germline CDR1 and CDR2: MNHEY and SMNVEV (reference sequence). The CDR3 region has the DNA TGTGCCAGCAGTCTTGGGGGAGACTATGGCTACACCTTC. As protein: CASSLGGDYGYTF.

The rearrangement links TRBV12-5 to TRBJ2-1; D call uncertain. The end of the DNA is better explained by TRBJ2-5, so the J call may be wrong. CDR1 is LGHNT and CDR2 is FRNRAP in the germline V gene. CDR3 length equals 13 residues. DNA of the CDR3: TGTGCTAGTGGCCTACGGTCCGCAGAGACCCAGTACTTC. Translating gives CASGLRSAETQYF.

This sequence joins TRBV10-1 and TRBJ2-3; possible D gene TRBD2, 6 bases. In germline, CDR1 is WNHNN, CDR2 SYGVQD (reference sequence). This CDR3 is 14 amino acids long. In nucleotides, the CDR3 is TGCGCGGGGAGTGGGGGGTGTGGCCAAGAGACGCAGTATTTT. Translation: CAGSGGCGQETQYF.